These 28 T cell receptor beta chains came from one sample sequenced in a study of T cell repertoires in cytomegalovirus infection. Antigens of these TCRs are unknown. TCRdb analysed the reads with MiXCR anew, one entry per CDR3 protein. The sample holds roughly 120,000 distinct CDR3 sequences, under 35% seen once. The material sequenced was CD8+ T cells from cultured PBMCs, taken from culture after CMV antigen stimulation. The receptors here all came from a human donor in good health (CMV status not recorded). Some clones in this sample may be carry-over from other donors' samples.

The chain is built from TRBV7-2 and TRBJ2-5; 7 bases align to TRBD1. The CDR3 totals 16 residues. CDR1 is SGHTA and CDR2 is FQGNSA in the germline V gene. V gave up 1 base and J gave up 2 bases; unmatched junction bases: 7. CDR3 amino acids: CASSLVPQGEQETQYF. CDR3 nucleotides: TGTGCCAGCAGCTTAGTGCCGCAGGGGGAACAAGAGACCCAGTACTTC.

This clonotype occurred a few times. V and J are TRBV7-9 and TRBJ2-5, with 9 positions matching TRBD1. V dropped 2 bases and J dropped 5; count of bases not matched to a gene: 6. The CDR3 length is 15 residues. CDR1 is SEHNR, CDR2 FQNEAQ, per germline (reference sequence). CDR3 protein: CASSLRADRGETQYF. The CDR3 coding sequence is TGTGCCAGCAGCTTAAGGGCGGACAGGGGCGAGACCCAGTACTTC.

Comment on this clonotype: It may be a read error: a sequence one base away is much more abundant. The rearrangement links TRBV7-2 to TRBJ2-1, with TRBD2 identical over 10 bases. Germline CDR1 is SGHTA and CDR2 is FQGNSA. CDR3 length equals 15 residues. V shed 5 bases, J shed 4 bases, and the junction held 5 bases outside the gene matches. The CDR3 spells CASSEKRGGYNEQFF. In nucleotides, the CDR3 is TGTGCCAGCAGCGAAAAGCGGGGGGGATACAATGAGCAGTTCTTC.

This chain joins TRBV7-2 and TRBJ2-7; D uncertain. The CDR3 totals 14 residues. The germline gives CDR1 SGHTA, CDR2 FQGNSA. Trimming took 0 bases from V and 6 from J, leaving 12 bases between them. Here the CDR3 reads CASSLAYTLGEQYF. As DNA, the CDR3 is TGTGCCAGCAGCTTAGCGTACACACTTGGCGAGCAGTACTTC.

V gene TRBV4-1 combines with J gene TRBJ2-1; possible D gene TRBD2, 6 bases. The germline V and J ends were trimmed by 1 base and 0 bases, with 13 bases remaining between them. CDR3 size: 17 residues. Germline loops: CDR1 MGHRA, CDR2 YSYEKL. The DNA for the CDR3 is TGCGCCAGCAGCCAAGCGGCAGGGAGGAGCTCCTACAATGAGCAGTTCTTC. Translated: CASSQAAGRSSYNEQFF.

This clonotype appeared many times. This chain connects TRBV7-8 to TRBJ1-4; 8 bases align to TRBD1. V gave up 10 bases and J gave up 0 bases; unmatched junction bases: 16. CDR3 size: 18 residues. The germline V gene encodes CDR1 SGHVS and CDR2 FQNEAQ. This chain's CDR3 is CATRKRWTGLATNEKLFF. Here the CDR3 DNA reads TGTGCCACCCGAAAAAGGTGGACAGGGCTTGCAACTAATGAAAAACTGTTTTTT.

J is TRBJ2-1 and V is TRBV7-6; D gene unclear. In germline, CDR1 is SGHVS, CDR2 FNYEAQ. CDR3 length: 17 amino acids. Trimming took off 0 bases at V and 0 bases at J, with 12 bases between the two ends. The CDR3 DNA reads TGTGCCAGCAGCTTAGCGTCGGGCGTCAGCTCCTACAATGAGCAGTTCTTC. Protein sequence: CASSLASGVSSYNEQFF.

Notes on this clonotype: Germline is not matched at one junction end, which may reflect a read error. V is TRBV6-2 or TRBV6-3 and J is TRBJ1-1; 12 positions match TRBD1. Germline V gives CDR1 MNHEY, CDR2 SVGEGT. This CDR3 has 15 amino acids. CDR3: CASRRDRGLNAEAFF. CDR3 DNA sequence: TGTGCCAGCAGAAGGGACAGGGGGCTGAACGCTGAAGCTTTCTTT.

A few counts support this clonotype. This chain uses TRBV6-1 with TRBJ1-2, with D possibly matching TRBD1 (5 bases). Germline-derived CDR1 and CDR2 are MNHNS and SASEGT. Trimming left V 1 base short and J 8 bases short, with 11 bases between. The CDR3 runs 13 residues. CDR3 amino acids: CASSEGGAGGYTF. CDR3 coding DNA: TGTGCCAGCAGTGAAGGGGGCGCCGGGGGCTACACCTTC.

The rearrangement uses TRBV7-8 and TRBJ1-5; TRBD1 matches 7 bases. V gave up 5 bases and J gave up 3 bases; unmatched junction bases: 4. This CDR3 is 14 amino acids long. Germline V CDR1 and CDR2: SGHVS, FQNEAQ. For the CDR3, the DNA is TGTGCCAGCAGCGGAACAGGGGCCAATCAGCCCCAGCATTTT. This gives the protein CASSGTGANQPQHF.

The chain joins TRBV20-1 to TRBJ1-1, with TRBD1 identical over 7 bases. There are 17 residues in the CDR3. Germline CDR1 DFQATT, CDR2 SNEGSKA (reference sequence). Trimming at V came to 1 base and at J to 0 bases, leaving 11 bases not matched to a gene. CDR3 amino acids: CSARGLDRDGMNTEAFF. The CDR3 bases are TGCAGTGCTAGAGGATTAGACAGGGACGGGATGAACACTGAAGCTTTCTTT.

This clonotype was observed a handful of times. V usage is TRBV5-1 and J usage is TRBJ1-2, with D possibly being TRBD1 (5 bases). Deletions cut 3 bases from V and 4 bases from J, with 16 bases between. In germline, CDR1 is SGHRS, CDR2 YFSETQ. There are 15 residues in the CDR3. CDR3 in DNA: TGCGCCAGCAGCTCGGGCGTCCGGGGACGCTATGGCTACACCTTC. This sequence encodes CASSSGVRGRYGYTF.

There are a few counts of this clonotype. The rearrangement uses TRBV6-4 and TRBJ2-3; maybe TRBD1 (5 bases). Germline V gives CDR1 MRHNA, CDR2 SNTAGT. The CDR3 covers 12 residues. V was cut by 2 bases and J by 5 bases, with 5 bases left in between. CDR3 sequence (DNA): TGTGCCAGCAGTGACACAGGAGATACGCAGTATTTT. It encodes CASSDTGDTQYF.

This clonotype was counted between two and nine times. The gene calls are TRBV19 and TRBJ2-5; the match to TRBD2 covers 16 bases. J lost 4 bases, V lost 3 bases, and 14 bases had no gene match. Germline V gene sequence: CDR1 LNHDA, CDR2 SQIVND (reference sequence). The CDR3 contains 20 residues. CDR3 DNA: TGTGCCAGTAGTATGAAGAAGCGGGGACTAGCGGGGGGGCGTCGAGAGACCCAGTACTTC. This codes for CASSMKKRGLAGGRRETQYF.

This clonotype has a count of ten or more. This chain uses TRBV12-3 or TRBV12-4 with TRBJ2-7; D possibly corresponds to TRBD1 (6 bases). There are 14 residues in the CDR3. V lost 2 bases and J lost 5, with 13 bases in between. The CDR3 sequence: CASSLRDKSNEQYF. The CDR3, as DNA: TGTGCCAGCAGTTTAAGGGACAAATCGAACGAGCAGTACTTC.

The chain uses TRBV5-8 and TRBJ2-1; TRBD2 might be the D (5 bases). CDR3 size: 16 residues. Trimming left V 4 bases short and J 7 bases short, with 21 bases between. Germline V gives CDR1 SGHTS, CDR2 YDEGEE. CDR3 DNA: TGTGCCAGCAGCCCCGTAGTACTCAACGGCGGGAATGAGCAGTTCTTC. It specifies CASSPVVLNGGNEQFF.

V gene TRBV7-3 combines with J gene TRBJ2-5; D might be TRBD1 or TRBD2, each matching 6 bases. The CDR3 is made up of 14 amino acids. Germline CDR1 is SGHTA and CDR2 is FQGTGA. V was pared by 5 bases and J by 5 bases, with 15 bases between. CDR3 DNA: TGTGCCAGCAGCCCCACGGGGGCGCTGGAGACCCAGTACTTC. Translated: CASSPTGALETQYF.

This clonotype has only a few counts. The chain uses TRBV12-3 or TRBV12-4 and TRBJ2-7; D is unresolved. The CDR3 totals 12 residues. The V end was cut by 4 bases, the J end by 6 bases, with 10 bases between. The CDR3 sequence: CASSSDPLEQYF. The CDR3 DNA reads as TGTGCCAGCAGTTCGGATCCTCTCGAGCAGTACTTC.

The rearrangement links TRBV20-1 to TRBJ1-5; D gene ambiguous. This CDR3 comprises 16 residues. V was cut by 2 bases and J by 0 bases, with 14 bases left in between. Germline CDR1 and CDR2: DFQATT and SNEGSKA (reference sequence). Written as DNA, the CDR3 is TGCAGTGCTAGAATTCCCGGGGTAGGTAGCAATCAGCCCCAGCATTTT. Its translation is CSARIPGVGSNQPQHF.

The chain combines TRBV20-1 with TRBJ1-5, with D perhaps matching TRBD1 (5 bases). The CDR3 spans 15 residues. Looked up from germline, CDR1 is DFQATT and CDR2 is SNEGSKA (reference sequence). V was pared by 2 bases and J by 9 bases, with 20 bases between. CDR3: CSARRGVDLGGPQHF. CDR3 bases: TGCAGTGCTAGACGTGGGGTGGATCTCGGGGGGCCCCAGCATTTT.

This clonotype was found a few times. The rearrangement joins TRBV6-5 to TRBJ2-5; 7 bases line up with TRBD2. After removal of 5 bases from V and 5 bases from J, the junction contained 14 bases not matched to a gene. The CDR3 covers 16 residues. Germline-derived CDR1 and CDR2 are MNHEY and SVGAGI. The DNA for the CDR3 is TGTGCCAGCAGTGAAAGGGGACTCGGGGGGTGGGAGACCCAGTACTTC. It codes for CASSERGLGGWETQYF.

This chain joins TRBV14 and TRBJ2-7, with 9 bases that match TRBD1. The CDR3 has 15 amino acids. The germline CDR1 and CDR2 sequences are SGHDN and FVKESK. The V segment lost 1 base and the J segment 4 bases; nucleotides outside the gene matches: 5. Written as DNA, the CDR3 is TGTGCCAGCAGCCAAGGGACAGGGGCAGGGTACGAGCAGTACTTC. This translates into CASSQGTGAGYEQYF.

The rearrangement links TRBV7-3 to TRBJ1-2; weak D call: TRBD1 (6 bases). This CDR3 spans 13 amino acids. Germline CDR1 is SGHTA and CDR2 is FQGTGA. V shed 1 base and J shed 7 bases, with 10 bases lying between them. The CDR3 protein is CASSLIPGAGYTF. CDR3 bases: TGTGCCAGCAGCTTAATCCCAGGGGCTGGCTACACCTTC.

The gene calls are TRBV24-1 and TRBJ2-1, with 7 nucleotides matching TRBD2. The V and J ends lost 4 bases and 2 bases, in that order; junction bases with no gene match: 4. Germline V gene data show CDR1 as KGHDR and CDR2 as SFDVKD. This CDR3 region has 15 residues. In DNA, the CDR3 is TGTGCCACCAGTGAGACTAGCTTGCCCTACAATGAGCAGTTCTTC. Amino acid sequence: CATSETSLPYNEQFF.

This clonotype was recorded once. J is TRBJ1-5 and V is TRBV28; 10 bases fit TRBD1. The CDR3 contains 17 residues. The junction had 8 bases not matched to a gene; V was cut back by 5 bases and J by 1 base. The germline gives CDR1 MDHEN, CDR2 SYDVKM. CDR3 coding DNA: TGTGCCAGCAGTCTCCGGGACAGGGGACGGAGCAATCAGCCCCAGCATTTT. Encoded protein: CASSLRDRGRSNQPQHF.

The chain couples TRBV19 to TRBJ1-5; D is uncertain. V was pared by 3 bases and J by 0 bases, with 9 bases between. CDR1 is LNHDA, CDR2 SQIVND, per germline (reference sequence). The CDR3 length is 15 residues. CDR3 in DNA: TGTGCCAGTAGTATTGCGGTGTATAGCAATCAGCCCCAGCATTTT. The encoded protein is CASSIAVYSNQPQHF.

At least ten counts were recorded for this clonotype. The chain recombines TRBV12-3 or TRBV12-4 with TRBJ1-5; a possible D gene is TRBD1 (5 bases). V was cut by 7 bases and J by 0 bases, with 13 bases left in between. This CDR3 has 15 residues. In DNA, the CDR3 is TGTGCCAGCATTCTGGGGGGGTATAGCAATCAGCCCCAGCATTTT. The encoded protein is CASILGGYSNQPQHF.

The chain combines TRBV27 with TRBJ1-2; 7 nucleotides match TRBD1. The CDR3 is 14 residues long. The germline gives CDR1 MNHEY, CDR2 SMNVEV (reference sequence). After removal of 5 bases from V and 4 bases from J, the junction contained 7 bases not matched to a gene. The CDR3 DNA follows: TGTGCCAGCAGTCCGGGACAGTCAGGCTATGGCTACACCTTC. Translating gives CASSPGQSGYGYTF.